These T cell receptor beta chains were read from a single sample in a study of blood T cells in healthy people across ages. Each CDR3 protein gets one entry after TCRdb re-called the 5' RACE reads with MiXCR. The sample consists of about 1.5 million distinct CDR3 sequences, approximately 42% of them appearing once. What was sequenced was blood. The receptors come from a woman under 30 in good health. Each CDR3 is given with its conserved first and last residue. The D gene is left open where the match is weak. Expanded clones are given a class, and other clones once, few, many or no size at all.

>few|-|TRBJ1-1|TRBV6-2/TRBV6-3
CASRWGPEAFF
TGTGCCAGCAGGTGGGGTCCTGAAGCTTTCTTT
>-|-|TRBJ2-5|TRBV24-1
CATRNDDLGTQYF
TGTGCCACCAGAAACGACGATCTCGGGACCCAGTACTTC
>-|TRBD2|TRBJ2-7|TRBV2
CASTLVAGGGDEQYF
TGTGCCAGCACCCTGGTCGCGGGGGGCGGCGACGAGCAGTACTTC
>-|-|TRBJ2-1|TRBV20-1
CSASGVVETQFF
TGTAGTGCTTCGGGGGTTGTTGAGACCCAGTTCTTC
>-|-|TRBJ2-1|TRBV6-5
CGSSYRTPRNEQFF
TGTGGCAGCAGTTACCGAACACCAAGGAATGAGCAGTTCTTC
>-|-|TRBJ2-7|TRBV3-1
CASSQVGGREQYF
TGTGCCAGCAGCCAAGTGGGAGGCCGCGAGCAGTACTTC
>-|-|TRBJ2-3|TRBV19
CASSDQSRLRTDTQYF
TGTGCCAGTAGTGACCAGTCGCGACTACGCACAGATACGCAGTATTTT
>-|TRBD1|TRBJ1-2|TRBV29-1
CSGGTGHGGYTF
TGCAGCGGAGGGACAGGGCACGGTGGCTACACCTTC
>-|-|TRBJ2-4|TRBV7-9
CASSLTYRSEAKNIQYF
TGTGCCAGCAGCTTAACCTACAGGAGTGAAGCCAAAAACATTCAGTACTTC
>-|-|TRBJ1-1|TRBV4-3
CASSQDLRVNTEAFF
TGCGCCAGCAGCCAAGATCTGAGGGTGAACACTGAAGCTTTCTTT
>few|TRBD2|TRBJ2-3|TRBV13
CASSPAGELTDTQYF
TGTGCCAGCAGCCCCGCGGGAGAGCTCACAGATACGCAGTATTTT
>-|-|TRBJ2-1|TRBV12-3/TRBV12-4
CTSSPRASDNEQFF
TGTACCAGCAGTCCCCGGGCTAGCGATAATGAGCAGTTCTTC
>-|-|TRBJ2-3|TRBV21-1
CASSKGDRQAGQYF
TGTGCCAGCAGCAAAGGGGACCGTCAAGCTGGGCAGTATTTT
>few|TRBD1|TRBJ1-2|TRBV7-8
CASSPQTGGHYGYTF
TGTGCCAGCAGCCCCCAAACAGGGGGACACTATGGCTACACCTTC
>-|-|TRBJ1-5|TRBV6-6
CASRLGVQPQHF
TGTGCCAGCAGGCTAGGGGTTCAGCCCCAGCATTTT
>-|-|TRBJ2-2|TRBV12-3/TRBV12-4
CASSLAGGLTGELFF
TGTGCCAGCAGTTTAGCGGGGGGGCTCACCGGGGAGCTGTTTTTT
>few|-|TRBJ1-2|TRBV30
CAWSRRLLDYGYTF
TGTGCCTGGAGCCGGCGGCTCCTGGACTATGGCTACACCTTC
>-|-|TRBJ2-5|TRBV5-1
CASSLGISNEQYF
TGCGCCAGCAGCTTGGGGATTAGTAATGAGCAGTACTTC
>few|-|TRBJ2-3|TRBV6-2/TRBV6-3
CASSVWGALFHTQYF
TGTGCCAGCTCCGTCTGGGGGGCGCTATTCCATACGCAGTATTTT
>-|-|TRBJ2-7|TRBV6-5
CASTYSVQAPQYF
TGTGCCAGTACATACTCGGTTCAGGCACCCCAGTACTTC
>-|TRBD2|TRBJ2-5|TRBV20-1
CGLGVAHGTQYF
TGCGGACTAGGGGTGGCCCATGGGACCCAGTACTTC
>-|-|TRBJ1-2|TRBV7-6
CASSLWQGNYGYTF
TGTGCCAGCAGCTTATGGCAGGGTAACTATGGCTACACCTTC
>few|-|TRBJ2-3|TRBV9
CASSAGAGGGTDTQYF
TGTGCCAGCAGCGCGGGAGCTGGTGGGGGCACAGATACGCAGTATTTT
>few|-|TRBJ1-2|TRBV7-2
CASTQGREAGYTF
TGTGCCAGCACCCAGGGGAGGGAGGCCGGCTACACCTTC
>few|-|TRBJ1-2|TRBV6-6
CASSSPDTEVFGYTF
TGTGCCAGCAGTTCCCCCGATACGGAAGTTTTTGGCTACACCTTC
>many|-|TRBJ1-1|TRBV6-5
CASSLVGGSNTEAFF
TGTGCCAGCAGTTTGGTGGGAGGGTCTAACACTGAAGCTTTCTTT
>few|-|TRBJ2-2|TRBV5-1
CASRETAPVYGELFF
TGCGCCAGCAGAGAGACAGCTCCCGTTTACGGGGAGCTGTTTTTT
>-|-|TRBJ2-7|TRBV6-5
CASSDSGVHEQYF
TGTGCCAGCAGTGACTCAGGGGTCCACGAGCAGTACTTC
>few|TRBD1|TRBJ2-5|TRBV29-1
CSVELQGETQYF
TGCAGCGTTGAATTACAGGGGGAGACCCAGTACTTC
>-|TRBD2|TRBJ2-5|TRBV9
CASSVSGTSGYNEQYF
TGTGCCAGCAGCGTATCCGGGACTAGCGGTTACAATGAGCAGTACTTC
>-|TRBD1|TRBJ2-4|TRBV29-1
CSVIRVGQLAKNIQYF
TGCAGCGTTATTAGGGTGGGACAGCTAGCCAAAAACATTCAGTACTTC
>few|TRBD1|TRBJ2-7|TRBV4-1
CASSPRDRGEQYF
TGCGCCAGCAGCCCCCGGGACAGGGGCGAGCAGTACTTC
>few|TRBD2|TRBJ2-1|TRBV24-1
CATSDSGLGLNEQFF
TGTGCCACCAGTGATTCGGGACTAGGCCTCAATGAGCAGTTCTTC
>-|TRBD2|TRBJ2-5|TRBV6-1
CASNPWAGGQETQYF
TGTGCCAGCAACCCCTGGGCGGGGGGGCAAGAGACCCAGTACTTC
>-|-|TRBJ2-7|TRBV7-9
CASSLAPEQYF
TGTGCCAGCAGCTTAGCCCCTGAGCAGTACTTC
>-|-|TRBJ2-3|TRBV27
CASSLRLARDTQYF
TGTGCCAGCAGTTTAAGGCTAGCGAGAGATACGCAGTATTTT
>-|-|TRBJ2-3|TRBV13
CASGPTVNPDTQYF
TGTGCCAGCGGTCCCACTGTCAACCCGGATACGCAGTATTTT
>-|TRBD2|TRBJ2-4|TRBV7-2
CASSWALAGDRNIQYF
TGTGCCAGCAGCTGGGCACTAGCGGGGGACCGTAACATTCAGTACTTC
>once|TRBD1|TRBJ1-5|TRBV20-1
CSAAGTGGDGNQPQHF
TGCAGTGCCGCCGGGACAGGGGGCGACGGCAATCAGCCCCAGCATTTT
>-|-|TRBJ2-7|TRBV4-1
CASSHLGNSYEQYF
TGCGCCAGCAGCCACCTGGGAAATTCGTACGAGCAGTACTTC
>-|TRBD2|TRBJ2-7|TRBV4-3
CASSQDGTRNEQYF
TGCGCCAGCAGCCAAGATGGGACTAGGAACGAGCAGTACTTC
>-|-|TRBJ2-7|TRBV5-1
CASSSQPFGASSYNEQYF
TGCGCCAGCAGCTCCCAACCCTTTGGCGCTAGCTCCTACAATGAGCAGTACTTC
>-|-|TRBJ2-4|TRBV7-9
CASSPGFENIQYF
TGTGCCAGCAGCCCCGGGTTTGAAAACATTCAGTACTTC
>few|-|TRBJ1-1|TRBV12-3/TRBV12-4
CASSVRTNTEAFF
TGTGCCAGCAGTGTACGAACGAACACTGAAGCTTTCTTT
>few|-|TRBJ1-1|TRBV5-8
CASSFQGIENTEAFF
TGTGCCAGCAGCTTCCAAGGAATCGAGAACACTGAAGCTTTCTTT
>many|-|TRBJ2-3|TRBV5-1
CASSTSFTDTQYF
TGCGCCAGCAGCACATCATTCACAGATACGCAGTATTTT
>-|-|TRBJ2-5|TRBV24-1
CATRDTLMGRQETQYF
TGTGCCACCAGGGATACCCTGATGGGGAGGCAAGAGACCCAGTACTTC
>-|TRBD1|TRBJ2-3|TRBV6-6
CASRWTGMEGDTQYF
TGTGCCAGCAGATGGACAGGGATGGAGGGGGATACGCAGTATTTT
>-|-|TRBJ2-3|TRBV7-2
CASSFGYGSSTDTQYF
TGTGCCAGCAGCTTCGGATACGGGAGTAGCACAGATACGCAGTATTTT
>-|-|TRBJ2-3|TRBV7-2
CASSSWGRSTDTQYF
TGTGCCAGCAGCTCCTGGGGGAGGAGCACAGATACGCAGTATTTT
>-|-|TRBJ2-7|TRBV27
CASSLKGGGLSYEQYF
TGTGCCAGCAGTTTGAAGGGCGGCGGTCTATCCTACGAGCAGTACTTC
>few|TRBD1|TRBJ2-4|TRBV6-2/TRBV6-3
CASSQTGVPKNIQYF
TGTGCCAGCAGCCAGACAGGGGTTCCCAAAAACATTCAGTACTTC
>once|TRBD2|TRBJ2-5|TRBV6-6
CASSYPGLAGQETQYF
TGTGCCAGCAGTTACCCCGGACTAGCGGGACAAGAGACCCAGTACTTC
>-|-|TRBJ2-1|TRBV12-3/TRBV12-4
CASSLEWSVQGTFF
TGTGCCAGCAGTTTAGAATGGTCAGTCCAGGGAACGTTCTTC
>few|-|TRBJ2-1|TRBV4-1
CDSSLGLSYNEQFF
TGCGACAGCAGCCTAGGTCTCTCCTACAATGAGCAGTTCTTC
>-|-|TRBJ1-3|TRBV7-9
CASHRGDSGNTIYF
TGTGCCAGCCATAGAGGGGACTCTGGAAACACCATATATTTT
>-|TRBD1|TRBJ2-1|TRBV7-9
CASHRDRDYNEQFF
TGTGCCAGCCACCGGGACAGAGACTACAATGAGCAGTTCTTC
>-|-|TRBJ2-7|TRBV11-2
CASSSGIRGVHYEQYF
TGTGCCAGCAGCTCGGGAATCAGAGGCGTTCACTACGAGCAGTACTTC
>-|-|TRBJ1-2|TRBV14
CASSQSSLYGYTF
TGTGCCAGCAGCCAATCCTCTCTCTATGGCTACACCTTC
>-|-|TRBJ1-1|TRBV7-2
CASGRRGNTEAFF
TGTGCCAGCGGCCGTAGAGGGAACACTGAAGCTTTCTTT